This is a list of T cell receptor beta chains from one sample in a study of human T cells and chemical hapten exposure. Via MiXCR, TCRdb re-called the RACE reads, giving one row per CDR3 protein. The profile shows some 50,000 distinct CDR3 sequences, approximately 9.3% of them singletons. The sample consisted of whole blood, taken in connection with sensitization to the hapten diphenylcyclopropenone (DPC). These receptors all stem from a woman between 40 and 55 years old with alopecia areata. Some clones in this sample may be carry-over from other donors' samples. The CDR3 runs from the conserved cysteine through the conserved F or W. A D gene is named only where the DNA matches it firmly. Clone size, where shown, is once, few, many, or a class for clones that have expanded.

CDR3 DNA | CDR3 protein | J gene | D gene | CDR3 length | clone size | V gene
TGCGCCAGCAGCCAAGATCTGGCGGGGACTAGCGGACCCTACCAAGAGACCCAGTACTTC | CASSQDLAGTSGPYQETQYF | TRBJ2-5 | TRBD2 | 20 | NA | TRBV4-1
TGTGCCAGCAGCCTCTTTGTGGGGGGCCGGGATACGCAGTATTTT | CASSLFVGGRDTQYF | TRBJ2-3 | NA | 15 | NA | TRBV3-1
TGCAGCGCCCCCCCGGACGCTTTGGGCAATGAGCAGTTCTTC | CSAPPDALGNEQFF | TRBJ2-1 | NA | 14 | NA | TRBV29-1
TGTGCCTGGAGTCCTACAGGGGATCAGCCCCAGCATTTT | CAWSPTGDQPQHF | TRBJ1-5 | TRBD1 | 13 | NA | TRBV30
TGTGCCAGTAGTATAGGGACTAGCGGGGGCCGAACCTACAATGAGCAGTTCTTC | CASSIGTSGGRTYNEQFF | TRBJ2-1 | TRBD2 | 18 | many | TRBV19
TGTGCCAGCAGCTTCGACAGCCGCTCCCTAAATGAGCAGTTCTTC | CASSFDSRSLNEQFF | TRBJ2-1 | NA | 15 | many | TRBV7-2
TGTGCCAGCACTGCGCATGGGTCTCTCACCGGGGAGCTGTTTTTT | CASTAHGSLTGELFF | TRBJ2-2 | NA | 15 | many | TRBV6-1
TGCGCCAGCAGCTTGGCCGCGAAAATTCAAGAGACCCAGTACTTC | CASSLAAKIQETQYF | TRBJ2-5 | NA | 15 | NA | TRBV5-1
TGCGCCAGCAGTCAATCGGGACCGCAGAACACTGAAGCTTTCTTT | CASSQSGPQNTEAFF | TRBJ1-1 | NA | 15 | NA | TRBV4-1
TGTGCCAGCAGCCCACAGGGGACAAATGAAAAACTGTTTTTT | CASSPQGTNEKLFF | TRBJ1-4 | TRBD1 | 14 | many | TRBV7-8
TGTGCCAGCAGTCCTGGACATAACTACGAGCAGTACTTC | CASSPGHNYEQYF | TRBJ2-7 | NA | 13 | many | TRBV12-3/TRBV12-4
TGTGCCAGCAGAGAACCCACCGACAGCTCCTACAATGAGCAGTTCTTC | CASREPTDSSYNEQFF | TRBJ2-1 | NA | 16 | NA | TRBV21-1
TGCAGTGCTAGAGATTTAACCACAGGGGATAATTCACCCCTCCACTTT | CSARDLTTGDNSPLHF | TRBJ1-6 | TRBD1 | 16 | many | TRBV20-1
TGCGCCAGCAGCCCTGACAGGGGCCCCTACGAGCAGTACTTC | CASSPDRGPYEQYF | TRBJ2-7 | TRBD1 | 14 | many | TRBV4-3
TGTGCCAGCAGCTCTCAGGGCCAAGAGACCCAGTACTTC | CASSSQGQETQYF | TRBJ2-5 | NA | 13 | many | TRBV7-9
TGCGCCAGCAGCCTACCCCTCCCAGATACGCAGTATTTT | CASSLPLPDTQYF | TRBJ2-3 | NA | 13 | few | TRBV5-1
TGTGCCAGCAGCTTAGTGGCGGCAGGGGATGAAAAACTGTTTTTT | CASSLVAAGDEKLFF | TRBJ1-4 | NA | 15 | many | TRBV7-2
TGTGCCAGCAGCCCCCCTCAGCTGGGATCATCTGGAAACACCATATATTTT | CASSPPQLGSSGNTIYF | TRBJ1-3 | NA | 17 | few | TRBV7-9
TGTGCCACCAGTGATGCGGACACGGGCCTCCAAGAGACCCAGTACTTC | CATSDADTGLQETQYF | TRBJ2-5 | NA | 16 | many | TRBV24-1
TGCAGCGTTGAACAGGGGACCCCCACAGATACGCAGTATTTT | CSVEQGTPTDTQYF | TRBJ2-3 | NA | 14 | many | TRBV29-1
TGTGCCAGCAGCTTACCGGGCCAGGGGGCGGTCGACACCGGGGAGCTGTTTTTT | CASSLPGQGAVDTGELFF | TRBJ2-2 | TRBD1 | 18 | many | TRBV7-8
TGTGCCAGCAGAGGGACGGATTTTTTT | CASRGTDFF | TRBJ1-1 | NA | 9 | few | TRBV2
TGCGCCAGCAGCCCCCCGGCAAGGACGGATTCACCCCTCCACTTT | CASSPPARTDSPLHF | TRBJ1-6 | NA | 15 | few | TRBV4-1
TGCGCCAGCAGCTTGGGAGGGTCGGAGACCCAGTACTTC | CASSLGGSETQYF | TRBJ2-5 | NA | 13 | few | TRBV5-1
TGCAGTGCCAGACAGGGGGCCGGTGAGACCCAGTACTTC | CSARQGAGETQYF | TRBJ2-5 | TRBD1 | 13 | many | TRBV20-1
TGTGCCAGCAGCTTAGATTGGCAGGGGCGAAATTCACCCCTCCACTTT | CASSLDWQGRNSPLHF | TRBJ1-6 | NA | 16 | few | TRBV7-8
TGTGCCAGCGCCACGACAGGGCTCAGCACAGATACGCAGTATTTT | CASATTGLSTDTQYF | TRBJ2-3 | TRBD1 | 15 | many | TRBV3-1
TGCGCCAGCAGCCAGGGGGACAATGAGCAGTTCTTC | CASSQGDNEQFF | TRBJ2-1 | NA | 12 | NA | TRBV4-1
TGCGCCAGCAGCAGACGCGGGATCAATGAAAAACTGTTTTTT | CASSRRGINEKLFF | TRBJ1-4 | NA | 14 | NA | TRBV5-1
TGCGCCAGCGCCAAACTAGCGGGGGGCCAAGATACGCAGTATTTT | CASAKLAGGQDTQYF | TRBJ2-3 | TRBD2 | 15 | NA | TRBV4-1
TGTGCCAGCAGTAGGGGGACCCTTAGGGGAGAGACCCAGTACTTC | CASSRGTLRGETQYF | TRBJ2-5 | NA | 15 | many | TRBV2
TGTGCCAGCAGACTGGTGGGAGAGACCCAGTACTTC | CASRLVGETQYF | TRBJ2-5 | NA | 12 | many | TRBV28
TGTGCCAGCAGTGGAATACAGGGGGCGTCTCTATCCGGGGAGCTGTTTTTT | CASSGIQGASLSGELFF | TRBJ2-2 | TRBD1 | 17 | many | TRBV12-3/TRBV12-4
TGTGCCAGCAGCTTAGGGCTAAAAGCGGCAACTAATGAAAAACTGTTTTTT | CASSLGLKAATNEKLFF | TRBJ1-4 | NA | 17 | few | TRBV11-2
TGTGCCAGCAGCTCCGTGTCGGTAGCGGCCCCCCAAGAGACCCAGTACTTC | CASSSVSVAAPQETQYF | TRBJ2-5 | NA | 17 | NA | TRBV7-9
TGTGCCAGCAGCCTAGGGGGGTTGAATTCACCCCTCCACTTT | CASSLGGLNSPLHF | TRBJ1-6 | NA | 14 | many | TRBV11-2
TGCGCCAGCAGCCAAGCCCTGACAGGGGGCACTGAAGCTTTCTTT | CASSQALTGGTEAFF | TRBJ1-1 | TRBD1 | 15 | NA | TRBV4-3
TGCGCCAGCAGCCAACTAAATACGCAGTATTTT | CASSQLNTQYF | TRBJ2-3 | NA | 11 | many | TRBV4-1
TGTGCCAGCAGCCCTCATACCGGGACTAGAGGCTACGAGCAGTACTTC | CASSPHTGTRGYEQYF | TRBJ2-7 | TRBD2 | 16 | NA | TRBV7-9
TGTGCCAGCAGTACAGGGCAGGAAGGGACCCAGTACTTC | CASSTGQEGTQYF | TRBJ2-5 | NA | 13 | many | TRBV7-3
TGTGCCAGCAGTACACAGGGGGCTACCGCTGATTCCGAGCAGTACTTC | CASSTQGATADSEQYF | TRBJ2-7 | TRBD1 | 16 | few | TRBV7-6
TGTGCCAGCAGTGCACGGATCAATCAGCCCCAGCATTTT | CASSARINQPQHF | TRBJ1-5 | NA | 13 | many | TRBV6-4
TGTGCCAGCAGCTTAGCTGACGGTGAGCAGTTCTTC | CASSLADGEQFF | TRBJ2-1 | NA | 12 | few | TRBV7-6
TGCAGTGCGAGACAGGGGGTCATAAGAAGTCAGCCCCAGCATTTT | CSARQGVIRSQPQHF | TRBJ1-5 | TRBD1 | 15 | many | TRBV20-1
TGTGCCAGCAGCACGTTCGGGGGGCCCGGAGAGACCCAGTACTTC | CASSTFGGPGETQYF | TRBJ2-5 | NA | 15 | many | TRBV11-2
TGTGCCAGCAGTTTTGGTGGACAGGCGGGGTCCTACGAGCAGTACTTC | CASSFGGQAGSYEQYF | TRBJ2-7 | NA | 16 | NA | TRBV28
TGTGCCAGCAGCGTAGATACGACCCCGAGCGAGACCCAGTACTTC | CASSVDTTPSETQYF | TRBJ2-5 | NA | 15 | many | TRBV9
TGTGCCAGCAGCCAAGTAGGGGGGACCACAGATACGCAGTATTTT | CASSQVGGTTDTQYF | TRBJ2-3 | NA | 15 | NA | TRBV3-1
TGTGCCAGCAGCTTGAGGGCGGGGCCGAACACTGAAGCTTTCTTT | CASSLRAGPNTEAFF | TRBJ1-1 | NA | 15 | few | TRBV5-5
TGTGCCAACGGGGGTCCTAACACCGGGGAGCTGTTTTTT | CANGGPNTGELFF | TRBJ2-2 | NA | 13 | NA | TRBV12-3/TRBV12-4
TGCGCCAGCAGCACAGGGACAGCCACAGATACGCAGTATTTT | CASSTGTATDTQYF | TRBJ2-3 | TRBD1 | 14 | many | TRBV5-1
TGTGCCAGCAGAACAGGGCCCTGGGGCTACACCTTC | CASRTGPWGYTF | TRBJ1-2 | NA | 12 | few | TRBV28
TGTGCCAGAAGCTGGGGACAGGGTCTCCGAGAGACCCAGTACTTC | CARSWGQGLRETQYF | TRBJ2-5 | TRBD1 | 15 | few | TRBV5-3
TGTGCCAGCGTTCCGTACACAGGAGCCACCGGGGAGCTGTTTTTT | CASVPYTGATGELFF | TRBJ2-2 | NA | 15 | many | TRBV2
TGCAGTGCTACACGGACGAACACTGAAGCTTTCTTT | CSATRTNTEAFF | TRBJ1-1 | NA | 12 | NA | TRBV20-1